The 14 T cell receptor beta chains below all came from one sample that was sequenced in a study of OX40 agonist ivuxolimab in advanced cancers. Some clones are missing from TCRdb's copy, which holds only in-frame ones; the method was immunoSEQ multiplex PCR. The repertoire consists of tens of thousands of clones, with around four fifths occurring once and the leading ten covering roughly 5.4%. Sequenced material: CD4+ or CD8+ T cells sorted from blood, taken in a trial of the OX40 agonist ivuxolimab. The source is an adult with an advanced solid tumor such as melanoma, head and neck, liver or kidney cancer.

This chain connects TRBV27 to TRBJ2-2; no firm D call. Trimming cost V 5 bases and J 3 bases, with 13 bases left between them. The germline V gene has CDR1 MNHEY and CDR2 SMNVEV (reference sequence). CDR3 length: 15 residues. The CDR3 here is CASSPHRRDTGELFF. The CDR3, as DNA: TGTGCCAGCAGTCCCCACCGAAGGGACACCGGGGAGCTGTTTTTT.

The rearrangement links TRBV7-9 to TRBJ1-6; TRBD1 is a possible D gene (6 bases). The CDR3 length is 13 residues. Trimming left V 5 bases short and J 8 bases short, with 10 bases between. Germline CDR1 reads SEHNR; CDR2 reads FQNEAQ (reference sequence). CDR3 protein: CASSAKGDSPLHF. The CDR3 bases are TGTGCCAGCAGCGCGAAGGGGGATTCACCCCTCCACTTT.

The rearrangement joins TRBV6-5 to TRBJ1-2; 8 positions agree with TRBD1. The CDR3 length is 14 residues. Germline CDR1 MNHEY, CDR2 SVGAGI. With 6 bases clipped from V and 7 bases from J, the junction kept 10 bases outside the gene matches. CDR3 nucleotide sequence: TGTGCCAGCAGGCCGCAGGGGGCGGTTTTTGGCTACACCTTC. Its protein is CASRPQGAVFGYTF.

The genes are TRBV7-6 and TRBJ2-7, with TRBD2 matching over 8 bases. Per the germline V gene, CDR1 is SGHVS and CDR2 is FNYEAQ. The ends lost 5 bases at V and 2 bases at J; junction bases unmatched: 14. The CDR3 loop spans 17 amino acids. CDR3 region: CASSLGPKAGGAYEQYF. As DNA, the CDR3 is TGTGCCAGCAGCCTAGGGCCAAAGGCGGGGGGTGCCTACGAGCAGTACTTC.

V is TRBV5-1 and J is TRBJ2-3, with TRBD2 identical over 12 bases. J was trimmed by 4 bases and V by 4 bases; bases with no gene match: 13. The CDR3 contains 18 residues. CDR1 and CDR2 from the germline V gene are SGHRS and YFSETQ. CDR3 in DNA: TGCGCCAGCAGCCGGGGCCCCTCGACTAGCGGGAGTGCAGATACGCAGTATTTT. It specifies CASSRGPSTSGSADTQYF.

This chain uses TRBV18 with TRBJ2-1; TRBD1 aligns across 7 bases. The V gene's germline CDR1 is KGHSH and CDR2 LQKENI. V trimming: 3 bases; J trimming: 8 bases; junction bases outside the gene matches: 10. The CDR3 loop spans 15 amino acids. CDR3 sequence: CASSPRQGKGDEQFF. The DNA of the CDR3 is TGTGCCAGCTCACCCAGACAGGGTAAGGGTGATGAGCAGTTCTTC.

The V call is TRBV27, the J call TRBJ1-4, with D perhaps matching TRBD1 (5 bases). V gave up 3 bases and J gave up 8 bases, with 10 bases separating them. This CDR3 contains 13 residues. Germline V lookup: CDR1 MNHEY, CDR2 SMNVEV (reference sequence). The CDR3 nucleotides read TGTGCCAGCAGTTTCCGGGACCCGGAAAAACTGTTTTTT. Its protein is CASSFRDPEKLFF.

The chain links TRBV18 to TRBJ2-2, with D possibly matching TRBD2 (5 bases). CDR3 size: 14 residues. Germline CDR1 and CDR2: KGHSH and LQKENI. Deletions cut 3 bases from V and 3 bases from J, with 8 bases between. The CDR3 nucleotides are TGTGCCAGCTCACCCAGCGGCGACACCGGGGAGCTGTTTTTT. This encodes CASSPSGDTGELFF.

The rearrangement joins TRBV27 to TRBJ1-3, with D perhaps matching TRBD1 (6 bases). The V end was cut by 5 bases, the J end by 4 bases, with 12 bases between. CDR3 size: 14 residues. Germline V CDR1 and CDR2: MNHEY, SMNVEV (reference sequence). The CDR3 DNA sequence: TGTGCCAGCAGTGTGACAGGCACGGGAAACACCATATATTTT. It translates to CASSVTGTGNTIYF.

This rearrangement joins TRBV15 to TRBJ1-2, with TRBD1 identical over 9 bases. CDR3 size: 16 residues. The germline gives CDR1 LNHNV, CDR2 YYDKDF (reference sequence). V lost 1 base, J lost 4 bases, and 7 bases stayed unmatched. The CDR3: CATSRGQGGLGYGYTF. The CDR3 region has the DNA TGTGCCACCAGCAGAGGACAGGGGGGACTAGGCTATGGCTACACCTTC.

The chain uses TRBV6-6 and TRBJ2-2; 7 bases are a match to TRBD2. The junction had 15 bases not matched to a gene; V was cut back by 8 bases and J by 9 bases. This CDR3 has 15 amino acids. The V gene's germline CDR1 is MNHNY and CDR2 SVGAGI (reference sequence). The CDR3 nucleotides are TGTGCCAGCGCGTCCGGCCTCGGGGGGACGAGGGAGCTGTTTTTT. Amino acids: CASASGLGGTRELFF.

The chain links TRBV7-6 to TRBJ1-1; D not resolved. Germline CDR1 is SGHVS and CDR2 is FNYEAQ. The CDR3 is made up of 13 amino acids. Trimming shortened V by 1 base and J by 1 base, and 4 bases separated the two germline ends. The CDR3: CASSLEQNTEAFF. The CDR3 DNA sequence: TGTGCCAGCAGCTTAGAACAGAACACTGAAGCTTTCTTT. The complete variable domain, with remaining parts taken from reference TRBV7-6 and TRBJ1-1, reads GAGVSQSPRYKVTKRGQDVALRCDPISGHVSLYWYRQALGQGPEFLTYFNYEAQQDKSGLPNDRFSAERPEGSISTLTIQRTEQRDSAMYRCASSLEQNTEAFFGQGTRLTVV.

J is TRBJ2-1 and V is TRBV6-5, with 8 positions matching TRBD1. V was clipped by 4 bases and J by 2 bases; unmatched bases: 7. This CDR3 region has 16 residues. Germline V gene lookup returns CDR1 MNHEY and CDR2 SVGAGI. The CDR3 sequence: CASSSPDRAAYNEQFF. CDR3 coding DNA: TGTGCCAGCAGTTCTCCGGACAGGGCGGCCTACAATGAGCAGTTCTTC.

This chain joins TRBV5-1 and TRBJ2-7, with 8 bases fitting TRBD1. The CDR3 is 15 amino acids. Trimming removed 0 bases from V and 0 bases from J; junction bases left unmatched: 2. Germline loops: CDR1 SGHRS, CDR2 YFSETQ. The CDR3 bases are TGCGCCAGCAGCTTGGGGGGACAGGACTCCTACGAGCAGTACTTC. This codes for CASSLGGQDSYEQYF.